Described below is a single TCR beta chain sequence and its context. How the authors handled the data: From reference gene primer amplification, estimates of nucleated cell counts were derived. This table comes from immunoSEQ multiplex PCR, and its TCRdb copy is limited to in-frame clones, with some not included. V and J calls and clone size follow that table, whereas D and trimming were derived from the DNA. The data show 150,000 or so clones, over 65% seen once. These data are taken from a study of blood T cell repertoires in COVID-19. Study background: Researchers got acute and convalescent COVID-19 samples from the United States, Italy and Spain. PBMCs, B-cell-depleted T cells, or T cells were the source of the cDNA or gDNA that made up the material.

Germline assignment: CDR1 LNHDA and CDR2 SQIVND (reference sequence). V lost 6 bases and J lost 8; bases outside the gene matches: 8. This CDR3 is 15 amino acids long. The sequencing input was peripheral blood. The clonotype comes from a woman older than 75 with active or convalescent COVID-19. V usage is TRBV19 and J usage is TRBJ1-6, with TRBD1 matching 9 bases. The chain's CDR3 is CASRTPGTGYSPLHF. CDR3 coding DNA: TGTGCCAGTAGGACCCCCGGGACAGGGTATTCACCCCTCCACTTT. Full variable domain (remainder filled in from reference TRBV19 and TRBJ1-6): DGGITQSPKYLFRKEGQNVTLSCEQNLNHDAMYWYRQDPGQGLRLIYYSQIVNDFQKGDIAEGYSVSREKKESFPLTVTSAQKNPTAFYLCASRTPGTGYSPLHFGNGTRLTVT.